This TCR beta chain is from a study of technical replicates of blood from a few donors. The protocol was immunoSEQ multiplex PCR, while the TCRdb copy is restricted to in-frame clones and leaves out a portion. The data hold 65,000 to 85,000 clones, with 85% to 95% observed a single time. Trimming removed 4 bases at V and 8 bases at J, with 17 bases between. This CDR3 contains 15 residues. Germline V lookup: CDR1 MNHEY, CDR2 SVGAGI. The sample was T cells isolated from PBMCs. The TCR sequence derives from a human donor in good health. The J gene is TRBJ1-4, the V gene TRBV6-5; D is uncertain. CDR3 coding DNA: TGTGCCAGCAGTTTGAGGGCCTCTGCCGGAGAAAAACTGTTTTTT. It encodes CASSLRASAGEKLFF.